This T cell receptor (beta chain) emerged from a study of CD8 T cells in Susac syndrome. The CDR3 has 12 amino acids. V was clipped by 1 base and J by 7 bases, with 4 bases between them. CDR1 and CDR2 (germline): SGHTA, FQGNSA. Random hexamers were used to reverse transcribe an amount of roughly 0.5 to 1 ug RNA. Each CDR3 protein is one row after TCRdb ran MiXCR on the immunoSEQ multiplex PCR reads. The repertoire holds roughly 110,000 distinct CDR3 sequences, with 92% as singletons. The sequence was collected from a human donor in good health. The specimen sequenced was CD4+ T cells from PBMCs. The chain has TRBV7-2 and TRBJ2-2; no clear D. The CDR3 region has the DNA TGTGCCAGCAGCTTAGGGATCGGGGAGCTGTTTTTT. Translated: CASSLGIGELFF.